Sequencing of this TCR beta chain was carried out in a study of identical twins. TCRdb re-called the 5' RACE reads through MiXCR, storing one row per CDR3 protein. The sample lists about 520,000 distinct CDR3 sequences; approximately 22% were seen once. A note on this clonotype: Its antigen is undetermined.

Study observations and caveats: The study found that models underestimated out-of-frame TCR alpha sharing in monozygotic twins.

This CDR3 contains 13 residues. Trimming shortened V by 7 bases and J by 1 base, and 10 bases separated the two germline ends. The sample was also linked to a second study, of T cells expressing NK-cell markers. According to that study: In sorted CD3+CD56+NKG2C+, CD3+CD56+NKG2C- and CD3+CD56-NKG2C+ T cells, TCR beta repertoires were obtained. Seven of the eight sequenced donors were HCMV-seropositive; one was seronegative. Researchers report these clonotypes also headed the CD3+CD56-NKG2C+ fraction in a handful of donors.

Sample: CD4+ T cells sorted from blood. The chain uses TRBV12-3 or TRBV12-4 and TRBJ1-2, with D unresolved. The receptor was isolated from a woman between 18 and 29 years old in good health. CDR3: CASTITVNYGYTF. The CDR3 DNA follows: TGTGCCAGCACCATTACAGTTAACTATGGCTACACCTTC.